This TCR beta chain stems from a study of T cells in Graves' hyperthyroidism and ophthalmopathy. CDR3 size: 13 residues. J was trimmed by 14 bases and V by 1 base; bases with no gene match: 9. The source material, RNA transcripts, was used to amplify TCR beta CDR3 regions. First-round RT-PCR with HTBI primers amplified the TCR CDR3 region. TCRdb itself ran the multiplex PCR reads through MiXCR, one entry per CDR3 protein. The data show over 400,000 distinct CDR3 sequences, around a fifth seen once. The chain recombines TRBV12-3 or TRBV12-4 with TRBJ2-5; 8 bases map to TRBD2. The receptor was derived from a woman in her seventies with Graves' ophthalmopathy. The sequencing sample was made of blood. The CDR3 region is CASSLGGSLAGYF. The CDR3 bases are TGTGCCAGCAGTTTAGGTGGTAGTCTAGCGGGCTACTTC.